This T cell receptor beta chain was profiled in a study of cytomegalovirus exposure and HLA in healthy donors. The study, taken as a whole, reports: Sequencing likely produced, as an artifact, a cluster of highly shared sequence variants.

This clone was seen only a few times. Its antigen is currently unknown. 13 Jbeta primers and 60 Vbeta primers were used for the PCR. Assay used: immunoSEQ multiplex PCR; TCRdb lists only in-frame clones, some missing. The sample has 100,000 to 150,000 clones; about 70% are singletons. The V end lost 6 bases, the J end lost 1 base, and 10 bases lay between the germline ends. This CDR3 spans 14 amino acids. Germline V gene lookup returns CDR1 MNHNS and CDR2 SASEGT. The receptor was derived from a male donor in good health and CMV-seronegative. The chain has TRBV6-1 and TRBJ1-5; perhaps TRBD1 as D (6 bases). The sequenced sample consisted of PBMCs. DNA for the CDR3: TGTGCCAGCAGCCCACAGGGCAGCAATCAGCCCCAGCATTTT. Amino acid sequence: CASSPQGSNQPQHF.